These 19 T cell receptor beta chains originate from one sample sequenced in a study of blood T cell repertoires in COVID-19. Using immunoSEQ multiplex PCR, the repertoire was profiled, and TCRdb retains in-frame clones only, with some absent. The repertoire includes 70,000 to 100,000 clones, around nine tenths of them detected once, and about 16% sits in the top ten. What was sequenced was peripheral blood. Source of these receptors: an older woman with COVID-19, enrolled during active disease.

This clone was counted between two and nine times. The chain combines TRBV10-2 with TRBJ1-5, with a tentative D call TRBD1 (6 bases). Germline lookup yields CDR1 WSHSY and CDR2 SAAADI. V lost 5 bases, J lost 4 bases, and 12 bases lay in between. The CDR3 loop spans 14 amino acids. Here the CDR3 reads CASSPIRGNQPQHF. In DNA, the CDR3 is TGCGCCAGCAGTCCCATCAGGGGTAATCAGCCCCAGCATTTT.

The gene calls are TRBV12-3 or TRBV12-4 and TRBJ1-1; 7 positions match TRBD1. The CDR3 consists of 13 residues. The V and J ends lost 8 bases and 4 bases, in that order; junction bases with no gene match: 7. CDR3 coding DNA: TGTGCCAGCTCCTTGACAGGGCTCACTGAAGCTTTCTTT. It translates to CASSLTGLTEAFF.

V is TRBV19 and J is TRBJ1-1; D remains unclear. The V gene lost 6 bases and the J gene lost 3 bases, with 17 bases spanning the gap. From germline, CDR1 is LNHDA and CDR2 SQIVND (reference sequence). The CDR3 length is 15 residues. CDR3 nucleotides: TGTGCCAGTAGCTCCAACGGGGTACCTTACACTGAAGCTTTCTTT. This translates into CASSSNGVPYTEAFF.

The chain recombines TRBV6-6 with TRBJ2-1, with D perhaps matching TRBD1 (5 bases). The V gene lost 8 bases and the J gene lost 6 bases, with 5 bases spanning the gap. CDR3 length: 10 residues. Germline V gene sequence: CDR1 MNHNY, CDR2 SVGAGI (reference sequence). The CDR3: CASGANEQFF. As DNA, the CDR3 is TGTGCCAGCGGGGCCAATGAGCAGTTCTTC.

This chain joins TRBV6-2 or TRBV6-3 and TRBJ2-7; 7 bases match TRBD2. The germline V gene has CDR1 MNHEY and CDR2 SVGEGT. CDR3 length: 14 residues. Trimming took 4 bases from V and 6 from J; bases not matched to a gene: 9. The CDR3 sequence: CASSSLSWGGEQYF. Here the CDR3 DNA reads TGTGCCAGCAGTTCCCTTTCTTGGGGGGGCGAGCAGTACTTC.

The chain employs TRBV7-3 and TRBJ2-7; D perhaps matches TRBD2 (6 bases). Germline V gene data show CDR1 as SGHTA and CDR2 as FQGTGA. V lost 0 bases to trimming and J lost 7 bases, with 10 bases between them. The length of the CDR3 is 13 residues. The CDR3 nucleotides read TGTGCCAGCAGCTTAACGACTGCGGGGGAGCAGTACTTC. As protein: CASSLTTAGEQYF. Together with reference TRBV7-3 and TRBJ2-7, the CDR3 gives the full variable domain: GAGVSQTPSNKVTEKGKYVELRCDPISGHTALYWYRQSLGQGPEFLIYFQGTGAADDSGLPNDRFFAVRPEGSVSTLKIQRTERGDSAVYLCASSLTTAGEQYFGPGTRLTVT.

About this clone itself: Other DNA variants within this sample encode the same CDR3. This sequence joins TRBV19 and TRBJ1-5; TRBD1 is a possible D gene (6 bases). CDR1 and CDR2 from the germline V gene are LNHDA and SQIVND (reference sequence). V was pared by 6 bases and J by 4 bases, with 13 bases between. The CDR3 runs 14 residues. The CDR3 DNA sequence: TGTGCCAGTAGCGCTGACAGGTCGAATCAGCCCCAGCATTTT. It specifies CASSADRSNQPQHF.

The chain combines TRBV18 with TRBJ1-6; 9 bases match TRBD1. V was pared by 4 bases and J by 4 bases, with 5 bases of the junction left unmatched. The CDR3 extends over 16 amino acids. The V gene's germline CDR1 is KGHSH and CDR2 LQKENI. The CDR3 spells CASSLKTGGYNSPLHF. In nucleotides, the CDR3 is TGTGCCAGCTCACTCAAGACAGGGGGTTATAATTCACCCCTCCACTTT.

This clone was seen only once. V gene TRBV28 combines with J gene TRBJ2-7; D gene unclear. Germline assignment: CDR1 MDHEN and CDR2 SYDVKM. The V gene lost 8 bases and the J gene lost 7 bases, with 18 bases spanning the gap. This CDR3 region has 13 residues. The CDR3 DNA reads as TGTGCCAGCTCCCCATCCGGGTTGTGGGAGCAGTACTTC. This codes for CASSPSGLWEQYF. The variable domain in full, completed from reference TRBV28 and TRBJ2-7, reads DVKVTQSSRYLVKRTGEKVFLECVQDMDHENMFWYRQDPGLGLRLIYFSYDVKMKEKGDIPEGYSVSREKKERFSLILESASTNQTSMYLCASSPSGLWEQYFGPGTRLTVT.

This clone came up a few times. V gene TRBV2 combines with J gene TRBJ2-3; 8 bases line up with TRBD2. The J segment lost 6 bases and the V segment lost 7 bases, leaving 9 bases of the junction unmatched. The CDR3 runs to 14 residues. Germline V gene data show CDR1 as SNHLY and CDR2 as FYNNEI. The CDR3, as DNA: TGTGCCAGCAACAGCGGGGGACCGCCGGATACGCAGTATTTT. Protein product: CASNSGGPPDTQYF.

The gene calls are TRBV2 and TRBJ1-1, with D tentatively TRBD1 (6 bases). The CDR3 has 14 amino acids. V lost 4 bases, J lost 3 bases, and 12 bases lay in between. Germline CDR1 SNHLY, CDR2 FYNNEI. The CDR3 loop reads CASSVGTQYTEAFF. CDR3 DNA sequence: TGTGCCAGCAGTGTAGGGACACAATACACTGAAGCTTTCTTT.

This clone appeared a single time. The rearrangement uses TRBV6-5 and TRBJ2-7; 8 nucleotides agree with TRBD1. The germline CDR1 and CDR2 sequences are MNHEY and SVGAGI. The junction had 5 bases not matched to a gene; V was cut back by 7 bases and J by 0 bases. The CDR3 is made up of 14 amino acids. CDR3 region: CASKPDRGSYEQYF. The CDR3 nucleotides read TGTGCCAGCAAACCCGACAGGGGCTCCTACGAGCAGTACTTC.

The J gene is TRBJ2-5, the V gene TRBV11-2; the D gene is possibly TRBD2 (5 bases). The V and J ends lost 1 base and 4 bases respectively, with 10 bases between them. Looked up from germline, CDR1 is SGHAT and CDR2 is FQNNGV. The CDR3 contains 14 residues. The CDR3 sequence is CASSLGTGLETQYF. The CDR3 nucleotides are TGTGCCAGCAGCTTAGGGACGGGGTTAGAGACCCAGTACTTC.

V and J are TRBV7-9 and TRBJ1-1; D may be TRBD1 (5 bases). Germline V gene sequence: CDR1 SEHNR, CDR2 FQNEAQ (reference sequence). The CDR3 spans 16 residues. The V end lost 4 bases, the J end lost 2 bases, and 17 bases lay between the germline ends. CDR3 loop: CASSSTLTGLNTEAFF. DNA of the CDR3: TGTGCCAGCAGCTCGACACTCACAGGATTAAACACTGAAGCTTTCTTT.

This clone has only a few counts. This chain uses TRBV4-2 with TRBJ1-2, with D possibly TRBD1 on 5 matching bases. The CDR3 is 15 residues long. V lost 1 base and J lost 2, with 11 bases in between. Germline V lookup: CDR1 LGHNA, CDR2 YNFKEQ. DNA of the CDR3: TGTGCCAGCAGCCAAGCCGACAGCTCGAACTATGGCTACACCTTC. It yields the protein CASSQADSSNYGYTF.

This chain links TRBV7-3 with TRBJ2-3, with D maybe TRBD2 (7 bases). V was trimmed by 5 bases and J by 0 bases, leaving 15 bases between them. Germline loops: CDR1 SGHTA, CDR2 FQGTGA. This CDR3 has 16 amino acids. CDR3 nucleotide sequence: TGTGCCAGCAGCCGGACAGCGGGGACCAGCACAGATACGCAGTATTTT. Amino acid sequence: CASSRTAGTSTDTQYF.

The V call is TRBV19, the J call TRBJ1-6, with TRBD1 matching over 7 bases. Germline assignment: CDR1 LNHDA and CDR2 SQIVND (reference sequence). This CDR3 region has 15 residues. J lost 5 bases, V lost 6 bases, and 7 bases had no gene match. CDR3 nucleotides: TGTGCCAGTAGCCGGGACAGCCGAAATAATTCACCCCTCCACTTT. It codes for CASSRDSRNNSPLHF.

This chain connects TRBV6-5 to TRBJ1-1; D gene unclear. The V gene's germline CDR1 is MNHEY and CDR2 SVGAGI. The length of the CDR3 is 14 residues. Trimming stripped 2 bases from V and 1 base from J, with 8 bases between. CDR3 nucleotides: TGTGCCAGCAGTTACGGGCAGACGAACACTGAAGCTTTCTTT. Amino acids: CASSYGQTNTEAFF.

V gene TRBV5-1 combines with J gene TRBJ1-6; 7 nucleotides match TRBD1. This CDR3 contains 14 residues. The ends lost 3 bases at V and 10 bases at J; junction bases unmatched: 7. The V gene's germline CDR1 is SGHRS and CDR2 YFSETQ. The CDR3 is CASSSGQDWSPLHF. CDR3 DNA: TGCGCCAGCAGCTCTGGACAGGATTGGTCACCCCTCCACTTT.